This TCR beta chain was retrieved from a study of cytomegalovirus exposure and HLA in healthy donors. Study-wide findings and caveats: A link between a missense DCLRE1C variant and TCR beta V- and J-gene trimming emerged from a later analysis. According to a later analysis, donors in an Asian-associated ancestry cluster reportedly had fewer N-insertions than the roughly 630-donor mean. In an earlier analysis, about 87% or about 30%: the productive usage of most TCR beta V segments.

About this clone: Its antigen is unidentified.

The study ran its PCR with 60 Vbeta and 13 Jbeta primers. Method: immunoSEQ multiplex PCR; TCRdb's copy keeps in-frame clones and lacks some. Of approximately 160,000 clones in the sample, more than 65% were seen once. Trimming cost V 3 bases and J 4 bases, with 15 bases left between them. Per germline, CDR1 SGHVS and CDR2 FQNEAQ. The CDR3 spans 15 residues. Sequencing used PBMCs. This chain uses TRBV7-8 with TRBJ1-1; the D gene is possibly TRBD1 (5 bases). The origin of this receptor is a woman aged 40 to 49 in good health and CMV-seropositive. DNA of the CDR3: TGTGCCAGCAGCTTGAAACAGGTTGTAATCACTGAAGCTTTCTTT. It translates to CASSLKQVVITEAFF.